This T cell receptor beta chain derives from a study of T cell repertoires in cytomegalovirus infection. Study-level background: Recently identified HLA-C-restricted CMV epitopes were among the peptides used. In public TCR beta signatures, there were indications of both CMV infection and matching HLA type. Study-wide results and limits: Carriage of CMV together with the relevant HLA was identifiable through cumulative public TCR beta family frequency. In two of eight donors, the top clonotype was HLA-C-restricted CMV-specific.

TCRdb used MiXCR to reprocess the reads, holding one entry per CDR3 protein. The sample includes around 100,000 distinct CDR3 sequences, 42% of them seen just once. This clonotype came up once. Its matching antigen is unknown. The sequence came from a human donor in good health (CMV status not recorded). Some clones in this sample may be carry-over from other donors' samples. Sequences were derived from CD8+ T cells from cultured PBMCs, sampled from culture after CMV antigen stimulation.

The CDR3 region is CANTHLRGSDTQYF. In DNA form, the CDR3 reads TGTGCCAACACTCACCTACGGGGATCAGATACGCAGTATTTT. The rearrangement uses TRBV27 and TRBJ2-3, with D perhaps TRBD2 (5 bases). Trimming removed 10 bases from V and 4 bases from J, with 18 bases in between. CDR3 size: 14 residues. Germline V gives CDR1 MNHEY, CDR2 SMNVEV (reference sequence).